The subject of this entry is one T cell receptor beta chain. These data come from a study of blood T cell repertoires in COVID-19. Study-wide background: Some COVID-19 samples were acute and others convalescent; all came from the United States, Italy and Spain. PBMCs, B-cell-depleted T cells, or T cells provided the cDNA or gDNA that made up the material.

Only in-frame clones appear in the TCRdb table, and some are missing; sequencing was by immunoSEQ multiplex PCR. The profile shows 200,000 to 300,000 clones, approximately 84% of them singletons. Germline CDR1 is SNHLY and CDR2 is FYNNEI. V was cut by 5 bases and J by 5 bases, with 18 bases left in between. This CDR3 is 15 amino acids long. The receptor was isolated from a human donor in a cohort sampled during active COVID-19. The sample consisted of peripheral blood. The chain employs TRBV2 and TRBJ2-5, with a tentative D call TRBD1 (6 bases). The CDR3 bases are TGTGCCAGCAGTCAGGGGTTTATCGTACAGGAGACCCAGTACTTC. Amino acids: CASSQGFIVQETQYF.